Below, one T cell receptor beta chain is given with its context. Its antigen is undetermined. One end of the junction does not line up with germline, which may come from a read error. This sample stems from a study of cytomegalovirus exposure and HLA in healthy donors. Study-level points and caveats: Later analysis found that TCR beta chains associated with HLA were more clonally expanded than other, equally common chains.

The CDR3 loop spans 15 amino acids. Germline loops: CDR1 SGHDT, CDR2 YYEEEE. PCR used 60 Vbeta primers and 13 Jbeta primers. Sequencing was performed with immunoSEQ multiplex PCR; in TCRdb, only in-frame clones are kept and a portion is missing. The table shows some 110,000 clones, with approximately 80% occurring only once. The clonotype originates from a man aged 25 to 45 in good health and CMV-seropositive. The sequencing sample was made of PBMCs. The gene calls are TRBV5-6 and TRBJ2-5; D call uncertain. The CDR3 nucleotides are TGTGCCAGCGGAATAACTAATACCTATGGAGAGGCCCAGTACTTC. This translates into CASGITNTYGEAQYF.